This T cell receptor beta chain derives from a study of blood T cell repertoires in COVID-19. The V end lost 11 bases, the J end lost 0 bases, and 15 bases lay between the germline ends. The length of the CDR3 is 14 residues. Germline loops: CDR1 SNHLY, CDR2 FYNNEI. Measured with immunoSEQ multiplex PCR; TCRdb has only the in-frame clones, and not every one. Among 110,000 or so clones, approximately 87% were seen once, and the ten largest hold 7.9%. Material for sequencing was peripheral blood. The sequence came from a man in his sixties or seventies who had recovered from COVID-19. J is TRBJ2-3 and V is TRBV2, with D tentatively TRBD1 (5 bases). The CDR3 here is CASQKTVSTDTQYF. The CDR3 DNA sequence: TGTGCCTCTCAAAAGACAGTTAGCACAGATACGCAGTATTTT.